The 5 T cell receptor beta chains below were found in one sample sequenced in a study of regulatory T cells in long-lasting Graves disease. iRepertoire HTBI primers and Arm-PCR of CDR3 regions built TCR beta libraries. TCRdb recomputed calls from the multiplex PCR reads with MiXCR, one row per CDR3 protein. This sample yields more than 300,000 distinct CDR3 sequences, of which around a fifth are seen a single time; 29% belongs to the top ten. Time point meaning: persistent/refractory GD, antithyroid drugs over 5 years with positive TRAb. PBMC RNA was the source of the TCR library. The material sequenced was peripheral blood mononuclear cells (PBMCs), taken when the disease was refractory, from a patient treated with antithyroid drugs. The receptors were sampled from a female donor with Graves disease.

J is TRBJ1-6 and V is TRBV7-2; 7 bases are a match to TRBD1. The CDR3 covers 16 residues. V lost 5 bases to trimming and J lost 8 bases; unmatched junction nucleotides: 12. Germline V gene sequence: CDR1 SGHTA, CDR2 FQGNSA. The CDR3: CASSPDRVVRYSPLHF. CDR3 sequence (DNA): TGTGCCAGCAGCCCTGACAGGGTGGTGCGTTATTCACCCCTCCACTTT.

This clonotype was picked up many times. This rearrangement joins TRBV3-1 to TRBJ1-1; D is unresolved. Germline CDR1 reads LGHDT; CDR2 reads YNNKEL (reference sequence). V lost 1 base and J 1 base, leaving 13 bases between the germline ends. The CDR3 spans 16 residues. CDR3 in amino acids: CASSQAPQVSNTEAFF. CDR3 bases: TGTGCCAGCAGCCAAGCACCCCAGGTATCGAACACTGAAGCTTTCTTT.

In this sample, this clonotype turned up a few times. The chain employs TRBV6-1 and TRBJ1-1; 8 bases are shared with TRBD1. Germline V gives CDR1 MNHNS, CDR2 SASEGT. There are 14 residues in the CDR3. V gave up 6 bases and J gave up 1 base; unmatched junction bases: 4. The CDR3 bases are TGTGCCAGCAGGGCCGACAGGGGGAACACTGAAGCTTTCTTT. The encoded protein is CASRADRGNTEAFF.

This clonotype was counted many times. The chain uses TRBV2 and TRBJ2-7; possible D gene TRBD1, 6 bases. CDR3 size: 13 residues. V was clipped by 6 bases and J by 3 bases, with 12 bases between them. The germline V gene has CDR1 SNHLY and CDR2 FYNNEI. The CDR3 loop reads CASRGQGDYEQYF. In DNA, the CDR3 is TGTGCCAGCAGGGGACAAGGGGACTACGAGCAGTACTTC.

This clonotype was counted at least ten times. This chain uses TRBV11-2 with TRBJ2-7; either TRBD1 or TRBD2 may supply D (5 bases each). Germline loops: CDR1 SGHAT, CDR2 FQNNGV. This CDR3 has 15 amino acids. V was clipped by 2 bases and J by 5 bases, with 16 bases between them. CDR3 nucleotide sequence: TGTGCCAGCAGCTTACTTACAGGTCCGGGGAACGAGCAGTACTTC. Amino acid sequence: CASSLLTGPGNEQYF.